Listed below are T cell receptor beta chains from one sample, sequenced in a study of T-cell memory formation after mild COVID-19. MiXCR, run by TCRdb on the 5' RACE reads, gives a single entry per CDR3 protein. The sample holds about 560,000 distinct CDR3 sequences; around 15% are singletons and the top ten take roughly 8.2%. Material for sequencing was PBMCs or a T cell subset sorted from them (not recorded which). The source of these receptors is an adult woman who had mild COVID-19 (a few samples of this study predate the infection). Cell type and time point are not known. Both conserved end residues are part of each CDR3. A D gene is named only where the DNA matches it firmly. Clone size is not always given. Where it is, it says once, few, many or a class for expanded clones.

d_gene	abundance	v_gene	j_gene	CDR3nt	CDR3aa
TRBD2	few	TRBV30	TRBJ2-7	TGTGCCTGGAGTACAGGACGGGGGGACGAGCAGTACTTC	CAWSTGRGDEQYF
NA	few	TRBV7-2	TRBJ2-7	TGTGCCAGCAGAAAGGGCTCCTACGAGCAGTACTTC	CASRKGSYEQYF
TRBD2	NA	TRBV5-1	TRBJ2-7	TGCGCCAGCAGCTTGGAGGCGGGGGTCGACGAGCAGTACTTC	CASSLEAGVDEQYF
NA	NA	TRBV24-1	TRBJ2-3	TGTGCCACCACCCCCGGGGGCAGGGGGAGCACAGATACGCAGTATTTT	CATTPGGRGSTDTQYF
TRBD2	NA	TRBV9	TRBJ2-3	TGTGCCAGCAGCGCTAGCGGGGGGGCCGGAGATACGCAGTATTTT	CASSASGGAGDTQYF
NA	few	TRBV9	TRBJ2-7	TGTGCCAGCAGCGAGGGACTTTTCTCCTACGAGCAGTACTTC	CASSEGLFSYEQYF
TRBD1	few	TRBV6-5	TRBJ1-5	TGTGCCAGCAGTTCCGACAGGGTTGAGCCCCAGCATTTT	CASSSDRVEPQHF
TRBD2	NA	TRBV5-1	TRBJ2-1	TGCGCCAGCGGCCCTAGCGGGAGGGCCAATGAGCAGTTCTTC	CASGPSGRANEQFF
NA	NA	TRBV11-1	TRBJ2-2	TGTGCCAGCAGCTTAGGTCCCCGGGTTTCCAACACCGGGGAGCTGTTTTTT	CASSLGPRVSNTGELFF
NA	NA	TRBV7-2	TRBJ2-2	TGTGCCAGCAGCTCGAACGCAGGGGACGGGGAGCTGTTTTTT	CASSSNAGDGELFF
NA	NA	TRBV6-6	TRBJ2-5	TGTGCCAGCAGTCCTGTGGGCCAAGAGACCCAGTACTTC	CASSPVGQETQYF
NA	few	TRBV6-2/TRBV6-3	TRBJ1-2	TGTGCCAGCAGTTACTCGATCACGGGACGGTTAAACTATGGCTACACCTTC	CASSYSITGRLNYGYTF
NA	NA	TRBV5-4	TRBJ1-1	TGTGCCAGCAATAACGGGCCCCAGATTGATACTGAAGCTTTCTTT	CASNNGPQIDTEAFF
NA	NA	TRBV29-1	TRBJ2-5	TGCAGCGTTGAAGTACAACAAGAGACCCAGTACTTC	CSVEVQQETQYF
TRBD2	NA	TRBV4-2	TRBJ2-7	TGTGCCAGCAGCCAAGTGGGAGCGGGAGGGCCCTCCTACGAGCAGTACTTC	CASSQVGAGGPSYEQYF
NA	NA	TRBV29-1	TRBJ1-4	TGCAGCGCCATAGAAGAAAAACTGTTTTTT	CSAIEEKLFF
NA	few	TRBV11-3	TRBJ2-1	TGTGCCAGCAGCGAAGCTTTCTCCTACAATGAGCAGTTCTTC	CASSEAFSYNEQFF
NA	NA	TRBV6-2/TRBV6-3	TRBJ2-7	TGTGCCAGCAGCTTTGCCGGGAATGAGTACTTC	CASSFAGNEYF
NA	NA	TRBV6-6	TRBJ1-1	TGTGCCAGCAGTTACTCGATGGAGGAAGCTTTCTTT	CASSYSMEEAFF
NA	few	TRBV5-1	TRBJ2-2	TGCGCCAGCAGCTACGACCCGAACACCGGGGAGCTGTTTTTT	CASSYDPNTGELFF
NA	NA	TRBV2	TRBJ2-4	TGTGCCAGCAGTGAAAGTATAGCCAAAAACATTCAGTACTTC	CASSESIAKNIQYF
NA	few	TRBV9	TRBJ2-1	TGTGCCAGCAGCGACGGAGAGCTAGGCTATGAGCAGTTCTTC	CASSDGELGYEQFF
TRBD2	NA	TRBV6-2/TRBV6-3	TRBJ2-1	TGTGCCAGCAAGGAAGCGGGGGTCTACAATGAGCAGTTCTTC	CASKEAGVYNEQFF
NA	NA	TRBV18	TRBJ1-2	TGTGCCAGCTCACCAGGACAAGAACCTGGCTATGGCTACACCTTC	CASSPGQEPGYGYTF
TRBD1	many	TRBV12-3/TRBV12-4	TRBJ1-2	TGTGCCAGCAGTACCGACGGGACAGAGTTATATGGTGGCTACACCTTC	CASSTDGTELYGGYTF
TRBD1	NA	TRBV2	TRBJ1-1	TGTGCCAGCAGAACCGACAGGGGCTACACTGAAGCTTTCTTT	CASRTDRGYTEAFF
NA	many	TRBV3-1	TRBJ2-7	TGTGCCAGCAGCCACCTCGGTGGGGCCTCCGGGTCCTACGAGCAGTACTTC	CASSHLGGASGSYEQYF
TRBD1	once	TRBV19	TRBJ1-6	TGTGCCAGTACCCCTTCCCGGACAGGGCTTGAGTCACCCCTCCACTTT	CASTPSRTGLESPLHF
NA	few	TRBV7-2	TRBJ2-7	TGTGCCAGCAGCGCACAAAGTAGCGAGGGTCCCGGCGAGCAGTACTTC	CASSAQSSEGPGEQYF
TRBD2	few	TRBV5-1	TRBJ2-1	TGCGCCAGCAGCTTGGAAACAGCGGGAGATTCCTACAATGAGCAGTTCTTC	CASSLETAGDSYNEQFF
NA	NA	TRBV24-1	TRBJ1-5	TGTGCCACCAGTGAGTTTGGCAGCAATCAGCCCCAGCATTTT	CATSEFGSNQPQHF
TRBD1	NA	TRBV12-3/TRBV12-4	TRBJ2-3	TGTGCCAGCAGTATTTCGGACAGGGGCACAGATACGCAGTATTTT	CASSISDRGTDTQYF
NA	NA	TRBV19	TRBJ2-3	TGTGCCAGTAGCCTTGGCGCGGATTCAGATACGCAGTATTTT	CASSLGADSDTQYF
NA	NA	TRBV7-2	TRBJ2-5	TGTGCCAGCAGCTTAGGAGCAACTAGCCGGGAGACCCAGTACTTC	CASSLGATSRETQYF
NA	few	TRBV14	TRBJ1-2	TGTGCCAGCAGCCACAAACAGAGGCTTCATGGCTACACCTTC	CASSHKQRLHGYTF
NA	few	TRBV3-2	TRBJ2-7	TGTGCCAGCAGCCAAGACGGCAGATACTCCTACGAGCAGTACTTC	CASSQDGRYSYEQYF
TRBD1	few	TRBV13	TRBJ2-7	TGTGCCAGCAGCTCAGTACAGGGGGTGCCCTACGAGCAGTACTTC	CASSSVQGVPYEQYF
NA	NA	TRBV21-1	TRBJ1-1	TGTGCCAGCAGCAAAGCCCCGGACAGGATGAACACTGAAGCTTTCTTT	CASSKAPDRMNTEAFF
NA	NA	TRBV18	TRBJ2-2	TGTGCCAGCTCATACACCGCGGGCACCGGGGAGCTGTTTTTT	CASSYTAGTGELFF
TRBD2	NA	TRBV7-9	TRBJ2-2	TGTGCCAGCAGCGCCCAGGGGCGGGGGGAGCTGATTTTT	CASSAQGRGELIF
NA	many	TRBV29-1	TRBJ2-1	TGCAGCGCCGAGGACGGGGGTAATGAGCAGTTCTTC	CSAEDGGNEQFF